The 8 T cell receptor beta chains listed next were all sequenced from one sample in a study of cytomegalovirus exposure and HLA in healthy donors. The primer mix had 60 Vbeta and 13 Jbeta primers. Sequencing used immunoSEQ multiplex PCR; TCRdb keeps in-frame clones, though not all of them. The sample contains 200,000 to 250,000 clones, approximately 87% of which appear only once. Specimen: PBMCs. Source of these receptors: a human donor in good health.

This sequence joins TRBV7-2 and TRBJ1-2; 8 bases agree with TRBD1. The length of the CDR3 is 14 residues. Germline-derived CDR1 and CDR2 are SGHTA and FQGNSA. V lost 5 bases and J lost 3; bases outside the gene matches: 5. This CDR3 is CASSKLTGDYGYTF. CDR3 DNA: TGTGCCAGCAGCAAGTTGACAGGGGACTATGGCTACACCTTC.

This sequence joins TRBV11-2 and TRBJ2-6; D remains ambiguous. Looked up from germline, CDR1 is SGHAT and CDR2 is FQNNGV. This CDR3 region has 16 residues. V lost 4 bases to trimming and J lost 4 bases, with 14 bases between them. The CDR3 sequence: CASSSLGAAGANVLTF. In DNA form, the CDR3 reads TGTGCCAGCAGCTCCTTAGGTGCGGCAGGGGCCAACGTCCTGACTTTC. Together with reference TRBV11-2 and TRBJ2-6, the CDR3 gives the full variable domain: EAGVAQSPRYKIIEKRQSVAFWCNPISGHATLYWYQQILGQGPKLLIQFQNNGVVDDSQLPKDRFSAERLKGVDSTLKIQPAKLEDSAVYLCASSSLGAAGANVLTFGAGSRLTVL.

The gene calls are TRBV5-1 and TRBJ2-1; tentative D call: TRBD2 (6 bases). This CDR3 has 14 amino acids. V lost 4 bases and J lost 5, with 13 bases in between. CDR1 and CDR2 from the germline V gene are SGHRS and YFSETQ. The CDR3 loop reads CASSQTGGDNEQFF. CDR3 in DNA: TGCGCCAGCAGCCAGACGGGCGGGGACAATGAGCAGTTCTTC.

A remark on this clone: At one end the junction does not follow the germline gene, possibly because of a read error. The chain uses TRBV6-1 and TRBJ2-1; TRBD2 matches at 7 bases. Germline V gene data show CDR1 as MNHNS and CDR2 as SASEGT. This CDR3 comprises 13 residues. The CDR3 nucleotides are TGTGCCAGCAGTGACAGGGACTACGATGAGCAGTTCTTC. It translates to CASSDRDYDEQFF.

In DNA form, the CDR3 reads TGTGCCAGTAGTATAGGGGGGGGACCAGATACGCAGTATTTT. This sequence encodes CASSIGGGPDTQYF. The chain carries TRBV19 and TRBJ2-3; 7 nucleotides line up with TRBD2. V shed 1 base, J shed 4 bases, and the junction held 2 bases outside the gene matches. This CDR3 region has 14 residues. Germline CDR1 and CDR2: LNHDA and SQIVND (reference sequence).

This chain connects TRBV2 to TRBJ1-3, with no clear D. The CDR3 sequence is 14 residues long. From germline, CDR1 is SNHLY and CDR2 FYNNEI. Deletions cut 6 bases from V and 4 bases from J, with 13 bases between. The CDR3 DNA reads as TGTGCCAGCAGGGACCGGGATAGAGGAAACACCATATATTTT. The encoded protein is CASRDRDRGNTIYF.

This chain uses TRBV4-1 with TRBJ2-2, with 9 bases fitting TRBD1. J lost 5 bases, V lost 7 bases, and 2 bases had no gene match. Germline CDR1 is MGHRA and CDR2 is YSYEKL. This CDR3 spans 13 amino acids. CDR3 amino acids: CASTGTGTGELFF. CDR3 sequence (DNA): TGCGCCAGCACCGGGACAGGGACCGGGGAGCTGTTTTTT.

In this sample, this clone turned up once. The DNA for the CDR3 is TGTGCCAGCAGCTGGTCGGGACAGACTTTCTCTGGGGCCAACGTCCTGACTTTC. Its protein product is CASSWSGQTFSGANVLTF. This chain links TRBV5-4 with TRBJ2-6; 7 nucleotides match TRBD1. The CDR3 length is 18 residues. V shed 3 bases, J shed 0 bases, and the junction held 9 bases outside the gene matches. Per the germline V gene, CDR1 is SGHNT and CDR2 is YYREEE (reference sequence). Full variable domain (rest looked up from reference TRBV5-4 and TRBJ2-6): ETGVTQSPTHLIKTRGQQVTLRCSSQSGHNTVSWYQQALGQGPQFIFQYYREEENGRGNFPPRFSGLQFPNYSSELNVNALELDDSALYLCASSWSGQTFSGANVLTFGAGSRLTVL.